Below are 26 T cell receptor beta chains sequenced from a single sample in a study of CD8+CD57+ T cells in acquired aplastic anemia. Sequencing involved patients with CD8+CD57+ cell expansion previously shown by flow cytometry. TCR beta VDJ combinations and CDR3 sequences were profiled from genomic DNA. TCRdb itself ran the reads through MiXCR, one entry per CDR3 protein. The sample gives about 240,000 distinct CDR3 sequences, 45% to 50% of which show up once; approximately 8% is in the top ten. What was sequenced was sorted CD4+, CD8+, or CD8+CD57+ T cells (not recorded which) from PBMCs. These receptors all come from a human donor with aplastic anemia.

This chain uses TRBV10-2 with TRBJ2-2; 7 bases map to TRBD2. Trimming took 4 bases from V and 5 from J; bases not matched to a gene: 7. There are 15 residues in the CDR3. From germline, CDR1 is WSHSY and CDR2 SAAADI. CDR3 in DNA: TGCGCCAGCAGTGTATCTAGCGGTGAAACCGGGGAGCTGTTTTTT. Translation: CASSVSSGETGELFF.

In the case of this clonotype: This may be a read error, as it is one base from a much larger clone. The gene calls are TRBV12-5 and TRBJ2-5; no definite D call. The CDR3 totals 13 residues. From germline, CDR1 is LGHNT and CDR2 FRNRAP. Trimming took 1 base from V and 4 from J, leaving 7 bases between them. The CDR3 here is CASGLGVRETQYF. Written as DNA, the CDR3 is TGTGCTAGTGGTTTGGGGGTTCGAGAGACCCAGTACTTC.

This clonotype was detected many times. This chain links TRBV27 with TRBJ2-7; possibly TRBD1 for D (5 bases). Germline loops: CDR1 MNHEY, CDR2 SMNVEV (reference sequence). Trimming took 5 bases from V and 3 from J, leaving 11 bases between them. This CDR3 has 13 residues. CDR3 residues: CASSMDMSYEQYF. CDR3 nucleotides: TGTGCCAGCAGTATGGACATGAGCTACGAGCAGTACTTC.

The genes are TRBV19 and TRBJ2-7; D may be TRBD1 or TRBD2 (5 bases each). CDR3 length equals 15 residues. Looked up from germline, CDR1 is LNHDA and CDR2 is SQIVND (reference sequence). Trimming took 2 bases from V and 2 from J, leaving 13 bases between them. Here the CDR3 reads CASSILRDGAYEQYF. In nucleotides, the CDR3 is TGTGCCAGTAGTATACTCCGGGACGGAGCCTACGAGCAGTACTTC.

This clonotype was seen only once. The rearrangement joins TRBV20-1 to TRBJ1-4, with a possible D match to TRBD1 (5 bases). V lost 3 bases, J lost 0 bases, and 11 bases lay in between. Germline CDR1 reads DFQATT; CDR2 reads SNEGSKA (reference sequence). The CDR3 totals 15 residues. The CDR3 sequence: CSARWGCATNEKLFF. DNA for the CDR3: TGCAGTGCTAGGTGGGGGTGCGCAACTAATGAAAAACTGTTTTTT.

This clonotype was seen a few times. A much larger clone sits a single nucleotide away, making a read error possible. V gene TRBV11-2 combines with J gene TRBJ2-3, with a possible D match to TRBD2 (6 bases). Per the germline V gene, CDR1 is SGHAT and CDR2 is FQNNGV. The CDR3 runs to 16 residues. CDR3 sequence: CASSSEGGGSTDTRYF. In DNA, the CDR3 is TGTGCCAGCAGCTCGGAGGGCGGAGGAAGCACAGATACGCGGTATTTT.

V usage is TRBV27 and J usage is TRBJ2-7; D may be TRBD1 or TRBD2 (6 bases each). In germline, CDR1 is MNHEY, CDR2 SMNVEV (reference sequence). Trimming took off 5 bases at V and 6 bases at J, with 17 bases between the two ends. The CDR3 consists of 14 residues. CDR3 nucleotide sequence: TGTGCCAGCAGTCTAAATCTCCCGGGGGCCGAGCAGTACTTC. Encoded protein: CASSLNLPGAEQYF.

This clonotype was counted many times. A much larger clone lies one base from this, so it may be a read error. This chain connects TRBV10-3 to TRBJ2-2; TRBD2 is a possible D gene (5 bases). The CDR3 runs to 15 residues. Germline V gene sequence: CDR1 ENHRY, CDR2 SYGVKD. Here the CDR3 DNA reads TGTGCCATCAGTGAGGAGACTACGAACACCGGGGAGCTGCTTTTT. Translation: CAISEETTNTGELLF.

This clonotype appeared a single time. A much larger clone differs by one base, so this may be a read error. The DNA of the CDR3 is TGTGCCATCAGTTGGGCCTCTTCAGCCGGGGAGCTGTTTTTT. Its translation: CAISWASSAGELFF. The rearrangement links TRBV2 to TRBJ2-2; D gene ambiguous. The length of the CDR3 is 14 residues. Germline CDR1 SNHLY, CDR2 FYNNEI.

This clonotype was seen many times. This chain connects TRBV4-1 to TRBJ1-1; D uncertain. The CDR3 loop spans 13 amino acids. Germline V lookup: CDR1 MGHRA, CDR2 YSYEKL. Trimming left V 1 base short and J 5 bases short, with 8 bases between. This CDR3 is CASSQGWGTEAFF. In DNA form, the CDR3 reads TGCGCCAGCAGCCAAGGGTGGGGAACTGAAGCTTTCTTT.

This clonotype was picked up many times. The J gene is TRBJ2-3, the V gene TRBV12-3 or TRBV12-4; the D is unclear. CDR3 length equals 12 residues. V was cut by 3 bases and J by 5 bases, with 6 bases left in between. The CDR3 region is CASSLSGDTQYF. DNA of the CDR3: TGTGCCAGCAGTTTGAGTGGAGATACGCAGTATTTT.

The gene calls are TRBV27 and TRBJ2-7; 7 bases match TRBD2. J was trimmed by 6 bases and V by 1 base; bases with no gene match: 3. CDR1 is MNHEY, CDR2 SMNVEV, per germline (reference sequence). This CDR3 is built from 13 residues. CDR3 nucleotides: TGTGCCAGCAGTTTATGGGGGGGGGGCGAGCAGTACTTC. It translates to CASSLWGGGEQYF.

This clonotype has ten or more counts. The rearrangement uses TRBV4-3 and TRBJ2-1, with unresolved D. In germline, CDR1 is LGHNA, CDR2 YSLEER. Trimming shortened V by 0 bases and J by 3 bases, and 9 bases separated the two germline ends. The CDR3 sequence is 15 residues long. The CDR3 loop is CASSQDQVSYNEQFF. The DNA of the CDR3 is TGCGCCAGCAGCCAAGATCAAGTCAGCTACAATGAGCAGTTCTTC.

The chain recombines TRBV25-1 with TRBJ1-6; 8 bases map to TRBD1. Germline V lookup: CDR1 MGHDK, CDR2 SYGVNS. V lost 6 bases and J lost 8; bases outside the gene matches: 15. There are 17 residues in the CDR3. The CDR3 nucleotides read TGTGCCAGCAGCCCCAGGGGTGAGGGACAGGATTATTCACCCCTCCACTTT. It is translated as CASSPRGEGQDYSPLHF.

The V and J genes are TRBV2 and TRBJ2-7; D perhaps matches TRBD1 (6 bases). CDR3 size: 12 residues. The V and J ends lost 5 bases and 4 bases respectively, with 9 bases between them. Germline CDR1 SNHLY, CDR2 FYNNEI. This chain's CDR3 is CASSKGGYEQYF. For the CDR3, the DNA is TGTGCCAGCAGTAAAGGGGGTTACGAGCAGTACTTC.

This clonotype was seen ten or more times. This rearrangement joins TRBV2 to TRBJ1-2; no firm D call. Per germline, CDR1 SNHLY and CDR2 FYNNEI. The CDR3 spans 12 residues. V gave up 7 bases and J gave up 1 base, with 7 bases separating them. CDR3 residues: CASIEINYGYTF. The CDR3 DNA follows: TGTGCCAGCATTGAGATTAACTATGGCTACACCTTC. Filled out from reference TRBV2 and TRBJ1-2, the complete variable domain reads EPEVTQTPSHQVTQMGQEVILRCVPISNHLYFYWYRQILGQKVEFLVSFYNNEISEKSEIFDDQFSVERPDGSNFTLKIRSTKLEDSAMYFCASIEINYGYTFGSGTRLTVV.

In the case of this clonotype: This sequence may be a read error, since a much larger clone differs from it by one base. The V and J genes are TRBV5-8 and TRBJ1-2, with 8 bases fitting TRBD1. Looked up from germline, CDR1 is SGHTS and CDR2 is YDEGEE. The CDR3 loop spans 15 amino acids. DNA of the CDR3: TGTGCCAGCAAATCATCTACAGGGGGGGACTATGGCTACATCTTC. Amino acid sequence: CASKSSTGGDYGYIF.

The rearrangement links TRBV20-1 to TRBJ2-3, with 9 bases lining up with TRBD1. The CDR3 totals 16 residues. V dropped 1 base and J dropped 2; count of bases not matched to a gene: 7. Per the germline V gene, CDR1 is DFQATT and CDR2 is SNEGSKA (reference sequence). CDR3 region: CSARGSTGGDTDTQYF. DNA for the CDR3: TGCAGTGCTAGAGGATCGACAGGGGGGGACACAGATACGCAGTATTTT.

The genes are TRBV7-2 and TRBJ2-3; 9 bases line up with TRBD1. Germline CDR1 SGHTA, CDR2 FQGNSA. CDR3 size: 13 residues. V shed 6 bases, J shed 6 bases, and the junction held 4 bases outside the gene matches. CDR3 region: CASSYGQGDTQYF. CDR3 nucleotide sequence: TGTGCCAGCAGTTATGGACAGGGGGATACGCAGTATTTT.

This clonotype was recorded at least ten times. This sequence joins TRBV9 and TRBJ2-7, with a tentative D call TRBD1 (5 bases). V lost 0 bases and J 1 base, leaving 11 bases between the germline ends. CDR3 size: 15 residues. Germline V gives CDR1 SGDLS, CDR2 YYNGEE. The CDR3 sequence: CASSVGGDYSYEQYF. The CDR3, as DNA: TGTGCCAGCAGCGTAGGGGGCGATTATTCCTACGAGCAGTACTTC. The whole variable domain, filled in from reference TRBV9 and TRBJ2-7, reads DSGVTQTPKHLITATGQRVTLRCSPRSGDLSVYWYQQSLDQGLQFLIQYYNGEERAKGNILERFSAQQFPDLHSELNLSSLELGDSALYFCASSVGGDYSYEQYFGPGTRLTVT.

This clonotype was found a few times. The V and J genes are TRBV30 and TRBJ2-1, with a possible D match to TRBD2 (7 bases). Trimming removed 0 bases at V and 3 bases at J, with 15 bases between. The V gene's germline CDR1 is GTSNPN and CDR2 SVGIG (reference sequence). CDR3 size: 16 residues. The CDR3 loop is CAWSVRAGAGYNEQFF. The CDR3 DNA reads as TGTGCCTGGAGTGTAAGGGCGGGGGCGGGCTACAATGAGCAGTTCTTC. The full variable domain, rest sourced from reference TRBV30 and TRBJ2-1, is SQTIHQWPATLVQPVGSPLSLECTVEGTSNPNLYWYRQAAGRGLQLLFYSVGIGQISSEVPQNLSASRPQDRQFILSSKKLLLSDSGFYLCAWSVRAGAGYNEQFFGPGTRLTVL.

Of note for this clonotype: This may arise from a read error, as a much more abundant clone is one base away. The chain is built from TRBV7-6 and TRBJ1-2; D might be TRBD1 (6 bases). Germline V gene lookup returns CDR1 SGHVS and CDR2 FNYEAQ. The CDR3 runs 15 residues. The CDR3 region has the DNA TGTGTCAGCAGCTTAGCGGTGGGGGGCGCCTATGGCTACACCTTC. As protein: CVSSLAVGGAYGYTF.

This clonotype turned up a few times. V usage is TRBV27 and J usage is TRBJ1-2; D may be TRBD1 (5 bases). Trimming shortened V by 10 bases and J by 0 bases, and 15 bases separated the two germline ends. This CDR3 is built from 14 residues. Per germline, CDR1 MNHEY and CDR2 SMNVEV (reference sequence). The CDR3 protein is CAIWGFIANYGYTF. The CDR3 nucleotides read TGTGCCATCTGGGGGTTCATAGCTAACTATGGCTACACCTTC.

This clonotype showed up many times. V and J are TRBV16 and TRBJ1-3; 8 bases line up with TRBD1. J lost 3 bases, V lost 2 bases, and 15 bases had no gene match. This CDR3 region has 19 residues. Germline lookup yields CDR1 KGHSY and CDR2 FQNENV. CDR3 amino acids: CASSQLHPGGAGDGNTIYF. DNA for the CDR3: TGTGCCAGCAGCCAACTTCATCCAGGGGGCGCGGGTGATGGAAACACCATATATTTT.

The V and J genes are TRBV25-1 and TRBJ1-6; D remains unclear. This CDR3 is 14 amino acids long. The ends were cut back, 8 bases at V and 6 bases at J, with 14 bases in the middle. Germline lookup yields CDR1 MGHDK and CDR2 SYGVNS. The DNA for the CDR3 is TGTGCCAGCGGCCCATCCCCGGGTAATTCACCCCTCCACTTT. It specifies CASGPSPGNSPLHF.

This clonotype was counted a single time. The rearrangement uses TRBV10-1 and TRBJ2-1, with 8 positions matching TRBD1. In germline, CDR1 is WNHNN, CDR2 SYGVQD (reference sequence). This CDR3 has 16 residues. The V segment lost 5 bases and the J segment 5 bases; nucleotides outside the gene matches: 11. This CDR3 reads CASSHPSRGHNNEQFF. CDR3 nucleotide sequence: TGCGCCAGCAGTCACCCTAGCAGGGGGCACAACAATGAGCAGTTCTTC.